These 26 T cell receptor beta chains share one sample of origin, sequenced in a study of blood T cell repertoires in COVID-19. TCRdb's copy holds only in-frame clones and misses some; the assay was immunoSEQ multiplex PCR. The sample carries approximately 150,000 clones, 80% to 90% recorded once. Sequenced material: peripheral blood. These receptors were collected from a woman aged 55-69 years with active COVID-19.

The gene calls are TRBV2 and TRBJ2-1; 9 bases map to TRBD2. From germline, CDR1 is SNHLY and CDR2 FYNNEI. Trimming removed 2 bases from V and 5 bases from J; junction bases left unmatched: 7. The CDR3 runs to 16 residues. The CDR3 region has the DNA TGTGCCAGCAGTGAACGGGGGCTAGCGGGAAACAATGAGCAGTTCTTC. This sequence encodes CASSERGLAGNNEQFF. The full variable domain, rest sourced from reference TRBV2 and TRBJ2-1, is EPEVTQTPSHQVTQMGQEVILRCVPISNHLYFYWYRQILGQKVEFLVSFYNNEISEKSEIFDDQFSVERPDGSNFTLKIRSTKLEDSAMYFCASSERGLAGNNEQFFGPGTRLTVL.

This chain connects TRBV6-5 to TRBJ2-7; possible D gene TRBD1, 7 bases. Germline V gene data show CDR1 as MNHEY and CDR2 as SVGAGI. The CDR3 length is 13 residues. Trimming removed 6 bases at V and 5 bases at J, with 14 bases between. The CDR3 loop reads CASRGGGTNEQYF. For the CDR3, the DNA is TGTGCCAGCAGAGGGGGCGGGACAAACGAGCAGTACTTC.

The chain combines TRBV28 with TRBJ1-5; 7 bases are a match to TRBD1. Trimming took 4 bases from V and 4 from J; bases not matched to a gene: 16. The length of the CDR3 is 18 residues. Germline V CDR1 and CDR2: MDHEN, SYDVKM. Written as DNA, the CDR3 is TGTGCCAGCAGTTCCCCCTTGGGTTCAGGGGGGAAGAATCAGCCCCAGCATTTT. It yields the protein CASSSPLGSGGKNQPQHF.

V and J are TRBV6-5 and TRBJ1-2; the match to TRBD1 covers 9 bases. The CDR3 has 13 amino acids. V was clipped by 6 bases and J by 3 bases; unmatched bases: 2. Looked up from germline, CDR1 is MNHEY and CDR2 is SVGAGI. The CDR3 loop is CASRRDRDYGYTF. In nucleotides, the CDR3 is TGTGCCAGCAGAAGGGACAGGGACTATGGCTACACCTTC.

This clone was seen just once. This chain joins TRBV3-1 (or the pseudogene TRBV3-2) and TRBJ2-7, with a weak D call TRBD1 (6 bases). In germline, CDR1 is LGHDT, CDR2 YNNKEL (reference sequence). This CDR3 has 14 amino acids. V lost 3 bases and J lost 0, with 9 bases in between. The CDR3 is CASSQLTGSYEQYF. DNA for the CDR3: TGTGCCAGCAGCCAGCTGACAGGCTCCTACGAGCAGTACTTC.

CDR3 protein: CASSLGQGAYGYTF. The CDR3 nucleotides are TGTGCCAGCAGTTTGGGACAGGGAGCCTATGGCTACACCTTC. This chain connects TRBV27 to TRBJ1-2; 9 positions agree with TRBD1. From germline, CDR1 is MNHEY and CDR2 SMNVEV (reference sequence). V was clipped by 3 bases and J by 4 bases; unmatched bases: 3. This CDR3 has 14 residues.

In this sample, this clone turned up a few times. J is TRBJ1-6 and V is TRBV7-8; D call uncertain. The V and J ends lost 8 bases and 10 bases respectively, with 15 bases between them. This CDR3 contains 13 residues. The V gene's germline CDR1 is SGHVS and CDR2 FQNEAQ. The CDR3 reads CASRLRAGSPLHF. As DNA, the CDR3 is TGTGCCAGCCGTTTGAGGGCTGGGTCACCCCTCCACTTT. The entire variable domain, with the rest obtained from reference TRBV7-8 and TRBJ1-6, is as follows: GAGVSQSPRYKVAKRGQDVALRCDPISGHVSLFWYQQALGQGPEFLTYFQNEAQLDKSGLPSDRFFAERPEGSVSTLKIQRTQQEDSAVYLCASRLRAGSPLHFGNGTRLTVT.

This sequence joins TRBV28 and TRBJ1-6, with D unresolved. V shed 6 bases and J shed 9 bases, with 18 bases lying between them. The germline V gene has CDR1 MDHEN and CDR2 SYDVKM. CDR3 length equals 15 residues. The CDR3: CASSFRGNRGSPLHF. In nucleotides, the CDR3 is TGTGCCAGCAGCTTCCGCGGGAATCGGGGTTCACCCCTCCACTTT.

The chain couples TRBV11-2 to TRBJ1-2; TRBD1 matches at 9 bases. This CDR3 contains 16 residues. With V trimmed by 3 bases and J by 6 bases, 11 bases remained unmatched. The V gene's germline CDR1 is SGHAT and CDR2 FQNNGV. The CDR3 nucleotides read TGTGCCAGCAGCTTGCTAGAGGGACAGGGACGGGATGGCTACACCTTC. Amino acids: CASSLLEGQGRDGYTF.

The CDR3 DNA reads as TGTGCCAGCAGCAAACAGGGGCTTTTTGAAAAACTGTTTTTT. Translation: CASSKQGLFEKLFF. The chain employs TRBV7-2 and TRBJ1-4; 7 bases match TRBD1. The CDR3 length is 14 residues. Per the germline V gene, CDR1 is SGHTA and CDR2 is FQGNSA. With 5 bases clipped from V and 7 bases from J, the junction kept 7 bases outside the gene matches.

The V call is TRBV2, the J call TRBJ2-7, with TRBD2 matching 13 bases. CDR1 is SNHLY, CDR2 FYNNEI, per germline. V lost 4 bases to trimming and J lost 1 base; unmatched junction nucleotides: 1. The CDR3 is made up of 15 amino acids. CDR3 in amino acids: CASSGLAGGSYEQYF. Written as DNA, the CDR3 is TGTGCCAGCAGTGGACTAGCGGGAGGATCCTACGAGCAGTACTTC.

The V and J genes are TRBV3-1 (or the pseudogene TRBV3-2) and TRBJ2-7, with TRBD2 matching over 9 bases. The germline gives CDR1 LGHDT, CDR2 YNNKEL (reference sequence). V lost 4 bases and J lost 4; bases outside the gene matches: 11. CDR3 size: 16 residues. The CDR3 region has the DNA TGTGCCAGCAGCCCTCAGGGGGTAGCGGGAGAGTACGAGCAGTACTTC. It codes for CASSPQGVAGEYEQYF.

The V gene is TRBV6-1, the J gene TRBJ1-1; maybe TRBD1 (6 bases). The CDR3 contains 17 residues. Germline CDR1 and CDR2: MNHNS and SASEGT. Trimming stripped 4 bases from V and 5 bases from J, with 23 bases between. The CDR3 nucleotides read TGTGCCAGCAGTGCCCTCGGTCAGGGGAAAGGTCGAACTGAAGCTTTCTTT. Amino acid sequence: CASSALGQGKGRTEAFF.

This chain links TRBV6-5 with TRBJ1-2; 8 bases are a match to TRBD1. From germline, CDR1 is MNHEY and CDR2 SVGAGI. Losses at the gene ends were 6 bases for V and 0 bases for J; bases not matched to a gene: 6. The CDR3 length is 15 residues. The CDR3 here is CASRDRVWANYGYTF. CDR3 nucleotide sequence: TGTGCCAGCAGGGACAGGGTGTGGGCTAACTATGGCTACACCTTC.

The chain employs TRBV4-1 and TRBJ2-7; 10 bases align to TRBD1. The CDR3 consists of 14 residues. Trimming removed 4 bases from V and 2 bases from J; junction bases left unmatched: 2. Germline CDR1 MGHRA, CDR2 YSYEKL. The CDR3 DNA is TGCGCCAGCAGCCGTGGGACAGGGGCCTACGAGCAGTACTTC. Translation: CASSRGTGAYEQYF.

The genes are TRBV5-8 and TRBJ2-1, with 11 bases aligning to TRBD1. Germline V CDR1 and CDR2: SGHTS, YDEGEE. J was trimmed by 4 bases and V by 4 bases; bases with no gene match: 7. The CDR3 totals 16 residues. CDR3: CASSSGQGARYNEQFF. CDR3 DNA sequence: TGTGCCAGCAGCAGCGGACAGGGGGCGCGGTACAATGAGCAGTTCTTC.

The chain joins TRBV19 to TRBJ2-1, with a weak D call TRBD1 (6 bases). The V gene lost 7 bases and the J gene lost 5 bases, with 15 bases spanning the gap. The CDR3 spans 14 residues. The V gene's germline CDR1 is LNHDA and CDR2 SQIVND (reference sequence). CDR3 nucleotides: TGTGCCAGTAAGGGGGAGTTACACGACAATGAGCAGTTCTTC. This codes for CASKGELHDNEQFF. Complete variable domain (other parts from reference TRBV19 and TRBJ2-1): DGGITQSPKYLFRKEGQNVTLSCEQNLNHDAMYWYRQDPGQGLRLIYYSQIVNDFQKGDIAEGYSVSREKKESFPLTVTSAQKNPTAFYLCASKGELHDNEQFFGPGTRLTVL.

The CDR3 loop reads CASSLVHREGETQYF. The CDR3 DNA sequence: TGTGCCAGCAGCTTGGTCCACAGGGAAGGAGAGACCCAGTACTTC. The chain uses TRBV5-4 and TRBJ2-5, with D maybe TRBD1 (6 bases). The V end was cut by 0 bases, the J end by 4 bases, with 13 bases between. The germline V gene has CDR1 SGHNT and CDR2 YYREEE (reference sequence). CDR3 size: 15 residues.

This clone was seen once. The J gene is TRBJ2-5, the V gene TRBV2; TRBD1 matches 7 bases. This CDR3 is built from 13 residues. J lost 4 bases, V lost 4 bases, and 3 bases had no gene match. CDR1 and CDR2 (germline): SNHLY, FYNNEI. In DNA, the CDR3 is TGTGCCAGCAGTGGTAACAGGGGAGAGACCCAGTACTTC. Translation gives CASSGNRGETQYF.

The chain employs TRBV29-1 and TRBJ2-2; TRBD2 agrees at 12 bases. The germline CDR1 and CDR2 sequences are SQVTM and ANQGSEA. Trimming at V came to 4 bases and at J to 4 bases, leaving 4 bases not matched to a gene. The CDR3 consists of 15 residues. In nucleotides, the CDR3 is TGCAGCGTTGGCGGGACTAGCGGGCCCACCGGGGAGCTGTTTTTT. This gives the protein CSVGGTSGPTGELFF.

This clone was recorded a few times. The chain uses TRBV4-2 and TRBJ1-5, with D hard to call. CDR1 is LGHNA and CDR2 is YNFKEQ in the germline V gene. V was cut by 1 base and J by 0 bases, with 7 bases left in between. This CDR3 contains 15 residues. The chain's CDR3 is CASSQVAFSNQPQHF. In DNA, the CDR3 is TGTGCCAGCAGCCAAGTGGCTTTTAGCAATCAGCCCCAGCATTTT.

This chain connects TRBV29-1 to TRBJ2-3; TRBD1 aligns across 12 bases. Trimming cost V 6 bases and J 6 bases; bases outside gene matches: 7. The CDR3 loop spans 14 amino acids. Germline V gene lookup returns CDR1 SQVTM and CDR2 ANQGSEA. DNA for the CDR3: TGCAGCGTCTTGGGACAGGGGGCGTCGGATACGCAGTATTTT. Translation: CSVLGQGASDTQYF.

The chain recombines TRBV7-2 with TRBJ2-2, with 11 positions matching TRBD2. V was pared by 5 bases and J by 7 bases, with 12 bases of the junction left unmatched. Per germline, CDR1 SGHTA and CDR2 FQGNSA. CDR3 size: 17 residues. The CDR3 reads CASSATSGRFWGGELFF. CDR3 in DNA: TGTGCCAGCAGCGCCACTAGCGGGAGATTCTGGGGCGGGGAGCTGTTTTTT.

The DNA of the CDR3 is TGTGCCAGCAGTCAGCGGGAGGGCCTGGGTTACAATGAGCAGTTCTTC. Amino acid sequence: CASSQREGLGYNEQFF. The gene calls are TRBV6-4 and TRBJ2-1; 10 nucleotides align to TRBD2. V shed 5 bases, J shed 4 bases, and the junction held 8 bases outside the gene matches. Germline V gene sequence: CDR1 MRHNA, CDR2 SNTAGT. CDR3 length equals 16 residues.

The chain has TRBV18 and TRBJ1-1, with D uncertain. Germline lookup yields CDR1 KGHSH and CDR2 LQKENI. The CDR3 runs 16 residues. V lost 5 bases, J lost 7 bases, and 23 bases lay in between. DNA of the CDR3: TGTGCCAGCTCAGCGTGGGGAGGAGGGAGAAGGGATGAAGCTTTCTTT. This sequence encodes CASSAWGGGRRDEAFF.

CDR3 nucleotide sequence: TGTGCCAGCAGTTCTCAGATTAATGAAAAACTGTTTTTT. Protein sequence: CASSSQINEKLFF. The V and J genes are TRBV12-3 or TRBV12-4 and TRBJ1-4; D ambiguous. V dropped 4 bases and J dropped 4 bases, with 7 bases sitting between them. The CDR3 length is 13 residues.